This record covers a single TCR beta chain. The source of the sample is a study of blood T cell repertoires in COVID-19. Study in general: Donors in the United States, Italy and Spain gave samples during acute or convalescent COVID-19. The cDNA or gDNA used as material had been derived from T cells, B-cell-depleted T cells, or PBMCs.

This CDR3 is 13 amino acids long. Trimming left V 6 bases short and J 3 bases short, with 10 bases between. Germline assignment: CDR1 MNHEY and CDR2 SVGEGT. As handled by the study authors: Amplification with reference gene primers provided the estimates of nucleated cell counts. The protocol was immunoSEQ multiplex PCR, while the TCRdb copy is restricted to in-frame clones and leaves out a portion. That table is the source of V, J and clone size, and D and trimming were worked out from the DNA. Here the sample spans about 73,000 clones, approximately 83% being singletons. This rearrangement joins TRBV6-2 or TRBV6-3 to TRBJ2-3, with D unresolved. This sequence was found in a man older than 75 with active or convalescent COVID-19. Sequenced material: peripheral blood. The chain's CDR3 is CASSPRVTDTQYF. The CDR3 DNA reads TGTGCCAGCAGCCCTCGGGTTACAGATACGCAGTATTTT.